This T cell receptor (beta chain) was profiled in a study of T cell clones after liver transplantation. The J segment lost 2 bases and the V segment lost 3 bases, leaving 6 bases of the junction unmatched. CDR1 is MNHNS and CDR2 is SASEGT in the germline V gene. The CDR3 runs to 15 residues. Some clones are missing from TCRdb's copy, which holds only in-frame ones; the method was immunoSEQ multiplex PCR. The table includes 50,000 to 70,000 clones, 70% detected once. This chain links TRBV6-1 with TRBJ1-2; 7 nucleotides match TRBD1. The sample was CD4+ T cells from blood, taken at the 15-month timepoint. This receptor was taken from a human patient who received a liver transplant. Some T cells could come from the graft donor. The CDR3 DNA follows: TGTGCCAGCAGTGAGGGGGACAGCAGAAACTATGGCTACACCTTC. Its translation: CASSEGDSRNYGYTF.